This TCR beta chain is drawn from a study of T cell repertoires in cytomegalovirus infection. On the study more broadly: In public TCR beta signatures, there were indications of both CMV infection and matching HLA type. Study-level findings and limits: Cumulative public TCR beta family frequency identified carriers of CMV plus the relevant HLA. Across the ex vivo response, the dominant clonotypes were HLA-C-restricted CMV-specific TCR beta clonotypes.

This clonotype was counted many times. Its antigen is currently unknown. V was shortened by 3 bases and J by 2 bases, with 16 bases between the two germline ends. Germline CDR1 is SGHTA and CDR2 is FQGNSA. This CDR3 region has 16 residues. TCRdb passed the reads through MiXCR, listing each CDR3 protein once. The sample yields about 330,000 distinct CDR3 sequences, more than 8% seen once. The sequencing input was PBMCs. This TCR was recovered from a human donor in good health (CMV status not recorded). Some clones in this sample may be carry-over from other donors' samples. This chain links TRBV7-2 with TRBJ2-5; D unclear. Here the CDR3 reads CASSFPYGGVQETQYF. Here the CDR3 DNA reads TGTGCCAGCAGCTTCCCCTATGGCGGAGTACAAGAGACCCAGTACTTC. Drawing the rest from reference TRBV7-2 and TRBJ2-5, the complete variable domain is GAGVSQSPSNKVTEKGKDVELRCDPISGHTALYWYRQSLGQGLEFLIYFQGNSAPDKSGLPSDRFSAERTGGSVSTLTIQRTQQEDSAVYLCASSFPYGGVQETQYFGPGTRLLVL.